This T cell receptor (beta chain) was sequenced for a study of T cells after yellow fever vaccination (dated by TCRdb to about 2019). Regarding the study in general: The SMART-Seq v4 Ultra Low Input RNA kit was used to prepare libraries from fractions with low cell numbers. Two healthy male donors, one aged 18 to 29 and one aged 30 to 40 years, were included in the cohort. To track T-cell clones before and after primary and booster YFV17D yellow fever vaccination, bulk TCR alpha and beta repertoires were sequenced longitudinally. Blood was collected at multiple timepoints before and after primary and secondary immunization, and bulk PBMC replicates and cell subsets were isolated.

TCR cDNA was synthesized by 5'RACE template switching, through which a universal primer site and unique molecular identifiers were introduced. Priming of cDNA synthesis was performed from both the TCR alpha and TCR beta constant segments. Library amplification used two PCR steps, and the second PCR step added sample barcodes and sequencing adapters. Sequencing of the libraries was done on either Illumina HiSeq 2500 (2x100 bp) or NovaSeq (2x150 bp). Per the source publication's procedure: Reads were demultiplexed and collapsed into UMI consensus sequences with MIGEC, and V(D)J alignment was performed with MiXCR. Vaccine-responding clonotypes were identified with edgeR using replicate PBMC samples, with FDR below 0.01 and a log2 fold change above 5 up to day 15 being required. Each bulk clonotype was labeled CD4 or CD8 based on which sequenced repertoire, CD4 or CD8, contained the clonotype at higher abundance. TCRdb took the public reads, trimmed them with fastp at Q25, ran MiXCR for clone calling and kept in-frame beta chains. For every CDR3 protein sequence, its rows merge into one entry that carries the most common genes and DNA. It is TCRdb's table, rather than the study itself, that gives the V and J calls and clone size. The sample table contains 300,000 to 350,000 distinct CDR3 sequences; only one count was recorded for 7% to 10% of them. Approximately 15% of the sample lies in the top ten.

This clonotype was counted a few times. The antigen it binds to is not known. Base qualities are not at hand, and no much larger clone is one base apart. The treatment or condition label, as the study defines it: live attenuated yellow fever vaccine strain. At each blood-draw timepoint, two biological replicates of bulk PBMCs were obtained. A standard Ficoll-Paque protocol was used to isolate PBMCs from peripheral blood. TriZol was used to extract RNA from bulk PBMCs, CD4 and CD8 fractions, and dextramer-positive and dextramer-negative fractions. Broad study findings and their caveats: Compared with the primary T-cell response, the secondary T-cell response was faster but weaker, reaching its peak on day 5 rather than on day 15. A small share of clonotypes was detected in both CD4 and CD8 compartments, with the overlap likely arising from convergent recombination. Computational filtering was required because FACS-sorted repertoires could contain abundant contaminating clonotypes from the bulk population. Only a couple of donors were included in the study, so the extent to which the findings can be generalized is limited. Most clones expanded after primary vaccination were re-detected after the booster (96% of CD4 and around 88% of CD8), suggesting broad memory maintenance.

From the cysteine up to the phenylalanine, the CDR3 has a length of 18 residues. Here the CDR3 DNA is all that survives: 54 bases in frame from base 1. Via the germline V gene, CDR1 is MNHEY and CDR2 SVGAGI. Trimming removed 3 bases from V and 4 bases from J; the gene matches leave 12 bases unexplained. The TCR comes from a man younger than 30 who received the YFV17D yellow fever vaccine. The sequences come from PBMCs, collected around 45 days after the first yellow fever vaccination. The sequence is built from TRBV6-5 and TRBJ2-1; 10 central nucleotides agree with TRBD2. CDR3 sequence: CASSYSGNLAGGYNEQFF. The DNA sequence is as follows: TGTGCCAGCAGTTATTCGGGAAACTTAGCGGGGGGATACAATGAGCAGTTCTTC.